Below, 15 T cell receptor beta chains from the same sample are listed, as sequenced in a study of beta chain features in type 1 diabetes. The whole isolated RNA underwent reverse transcription, so sequencing captured expressed TCRB transcripts. Measured with immunoSEQ multiplex PCR; TCRdb has only the in-frame clones, and not every one. The sample records about 150,000 clones, under 9.5% being singletons. What was sequenced was central memory CD4+ T cells from blood. Receptor source: a man aged 18-30 years in good health.

The chain employs TRBV4-2 and TRBJ1-1, with TRBD1 identical over 11 bases. The CDR3 spans 15 residues. Germline V CDR1 and CDR2: LGHNA, YNFKEQ. V lost 3 bases to trimming and J lost 3 bases; unmatched junction nucleotides: 3. As DNA, the CDR3 is TGTGCCAGCAGCCAGGGGGGACAGGGGGACACTGAAGCTTTCTTT. Its translation is CASSQGGQGDTEAFF.

This clone occurred a few times. The chain combines TRBV27 with TRBJ2-2; D is perhaps TRBD2 (6 bases). The CDR3 loop spans 17 amino acids. Trimming took 4 bases from V and 4 from J, leaving 19 bases between them. Germline-derived CDR1 and CDR2 are MNHEY and SMNVEV (reference sequence). The CDR3 loop reads CASSSLTPWGVTGELFF. The CDR3 nucleotides read TGTGCCAGCAGTTCATTGACCCCTTGGGGGGTCACCGGGGAGCTGTTTTTT.

This clone occurred many times. This chain joins TRBV7-2 and TRBJ2-5, with D maybe TRBD2 (6 bases). The germline V gene encodes CDR1 SGHTA and CDR2 FQGNSA. Trimming removed 1 base at V and 5 bases at J, with 14 bases between. This CDR3 has 15 amino acids. The CDR3 loop reads CASSLVAAGRETQYF. The CDR3 DNA sequence: TGTGCCAGCAGCTTAGTGGCTGCAGGGAGGGAGACCCAGTACTTC.

This chain uses TRBV6-6 with TRBJ2-1, with 11 bases lining up with TRBD1. J gave up 8 bases and V 2 bases, and 5 bases lay outside the gene matches. CDR1 is MNHNY and CDR2 is SVGAGI in the germline V gene (reference sequence). CDR3 length: 15 residues. CDR3 region: CASSYGQGARDEQFF. CDR3 DNA: TGTGCCAGCAGTTACGGACAGGGGGCTCGGGATGAGCAGTTCTTC.

This clone was seen more than once but under ten times. The genes are TRBV5-4 and TRBJ1-6, with a possible D match to TRBD1 (5 bases). Trimming took off 3 bases at V and 3 bases at J, with 16 bases between the two ends. The CDR3 runs 17 residues. The germline CDR1 and CDR2 sequences are SGHNT and YYREEE (reference sequence). This CDR3 reads CASSSGGAQDYNSPLHF. The CDR3 bases are TGTGCCAGCAGCTCGGGGGGTGCCCAGGACTATAATTCACCCCTCCACTTT.

The chain joins TRBV4-2 to TRBJ1-2; D unresolved. Trimming cost V 0 bases and J 5 bases, with 16 bases left between them. This CDR3 has 16 residues. Germline CDR1 and CDR2: LGHNA and YNFKEQ. The CDR3 coding sequence is TGTGCCAGCAGCCAAGAAGGAGGCTCTCGGCAGTATGGCTACACCTTC. Translation: CASSQEGGSRQYGYTF.

The rearrangement links TRBV11-2 to TRBJ2-2, with TRBD1 matching 7 bases. CDR3 length: 16 amino acids. Germline trimming cut 2 bases from V and 4 bases from J; bases unmatched to any gene: 7. The germline V gene encodes CDR1 SGHAT and CDR2 FQNNGV. The CDR3 loop is CASSLLFSGGTGELFF. The CDR3, as DNA: TGTGCCAGCAGCTTACTATTTTCAGGGGGCACCGGGGAGCTGTTTTTT.

This clone was found a few times. The V call is TRBV10-3, the J call TRBJ2-3; D might be TRBD2 (6 bases). Germline lookup yields CDR1 ENHRY and CDR2 SYGVKD. The CDR3 contains 14 residues. The germline V and J ends were trimmed by 7 bases and 3 bases, with 14 bases remaining between them. This chain's CDR3 is CAINRGGVTDTQYF. The DNA of the CDR3 is TGTGCCATCAATAGGGGCGGGGTAACAGATACGCAGTATTTT.

This clone was counted between two and nine times. The chain has TRBV7-2 and TRBJ1-5; D gene uncertain. Looked up from germline, CDR1 is SGHTA and CDR2 is FQGNSA. The V end lost 2 bases, the J end lost 3 bases, and 11 bases lay between the germline ends. The CDR3 sequence is 15 residues long. The CDR3 DNA sequence: TGTGCCAGCAGCTTATGGGCTGAGACCAATCAGCCCCAGCATTTT. Protein sequence: CASSLWAETNQPQHF. Looking up the rest from reference TRBV7-2 and TRBJ1-5 gives the full variable domain: GAGVSQSPSNKVTEKGKDVELRCDPISGHTALYWYRQSLGQGLEFLIYFQGNSAPDKSGLPSDRFSAERTGGSVSTLTIQRTQQEDSAVYLCASSLWAETNQPQHFGDGTRLSIL.

The chain's CDR3 is CASSIPGHTDTQYF. The CDR3 DNA follows: TGTGCCAGTAGTATCCCTGGACACACAGATACGCAGTATTTT. The V call is TRBV19, the J call TRBJ2-3, with D tentatively TRBD1 (5 bases). Per the germline V gene, CDR1 is LNHDA and CDR2 is SQIVND (reference sequence). V was shortened by 3 bases and J by 2 bases, with 9 bases between the two germline ends. The CDR3 totals 14 residues.

This clone has a handful of counts. The DNA of the CDR3 is TGCGCCACCAAGACTAGCGGGAGGGAGACCCAGTACTTC. It is translated as CATKTSGRETQYF. This rearrangement joins TRBV10-2 to TRBJ2-5; TRBD2 agrees at 13 bases. The germline V gene has CDR1 WSHSY and CDR2 SAAADI. The length of the CDR3 is 13 residues. Trimming removed 10 bases from V and 5 bases from J; junction bases left unmatched: 4.

V is TRBV2 and J is TRBJ1-6, with TRBD1 matching 8 bases. The V and J ends lost 7 bases and 2 bases, in that order; junction bases with no gene match: 7. The CDR3 consists of 16 residues. Per germline, CDR1 SNHLY and CDR2 FYNNEI. This CDR3 reads CASIPDRAAYNSPLHF. DNA of the CDR3: TGTGCCAGCATTCCGGACAGGGCAGCCTATAATTCACCCCTCCACTTT.

In this sample, this clone turned up many times. The chain joins TRBV28 to TRBJ2-1; 12 bases are shared with TRBD2. After removal of 2 bases from V and 10 bases from J, the junction contained 6 bases not matched to a gene. Germline loops: CDR1 MDHEN, CDR2 SYDVKM. This CDR3 is built from 15 residues. The CDR3 loop reads CASSLATSGRREQFF. The CDR3 DNA reads as TGTGCCAGCAGTTTAGCGACTAGCGGGAGAAGGGAGCAGTTCTTC. Combining the CDR3 with reference TRBV28 and TRBJ2-1 gives the whole variable domain DVKVTQSSRYLVKRTGEKVFLECVQDMDHENMFWYRQDPGLGLRLIYFSYDVKMKEKGDIPEGYSVSREKKERFSLILESASTNQTSMYLCASSLATSGRREQFFGPGTRLTVL.

This clone was seen only a few times. The chain is built from TRBV7-3 and TRBJ2-3; D gene ambiguous. The V gene lost 0 bases and the J gene lost 4 bases, with 11 bases spanning the gap. The germline V gene encodes CDR1 SGHTA and CDR2 FQGTGA. CDR3 size: 15 residues. The CDR3 here is CASSLTAGKADTQYF. CDR3 sequence (DNA): TGTGCCAGCAGCTTAACGGCAGGAAAGGCAGATACGCAGTATTTT.

This chain uses TRBV7-3 with TRBJ2-2; no definite D call. The germline V and J ends were trimmed by 5 bases and 7 bases, with 23 bases remaining between them. The CDR3 consists of 17 residues. CDR1 is SGHTA, CDR2 FQGTGA, per germline. Here the CDR3 reads CASSPSAARSIGGELFF. The CDR3 coding sequence is TGTGCCAGCAGCCCCTCGGCGGCACGGTCTATCGGCGGGGAGCTGTTTTTT.